This T cell receptor (beta chain) comes out of a study of blood T cells in healthy people across ages (dated by TCRdb to the mid-2010s). Some background on the complete study: Template switching captured roughly one uniquely barcoded TCR beta cDNA molecule per two T cells in model experiments. To track age-related changes in TCR beta repertoire diversity, the study relied on deep sequencing normalized with unique cDNA molecular identifiers. The donors were divided into four age groups: young (average approximately 17 years), middle-aged (roughly 42), aged (roughly 66) and long-lived (roughly 82). To avoid experimental bias, donors of different ages were distributed randomly across sequencing lanes. The study analyzed two additional independent replicas of 1 million unique cDNA reads from the same blood draw for two donors, one aged 18 to 30 and one aged 80 or older.

The roughly 39 donors, aged about 6 to 95 years, were systemically healthy Caucasian individuals from Russia. Each donor gave about 10 milliliters of peripheral blood, drawn into EDTA-treated Vacutainer tubes. Ficoll-Paque density-gradient centrifugation was used to isolate PBMCs, with at least 7 million per sample. Total RNA, at least 5 micrograms per sample, was extracted from PBMCs with Trizol reagent. For every donor, an aliquot of PBMCs went through flow cytometry to measure the percentages of naive CD45RAhigh/CD27high T cells. Overall study outcomes, separate from this receptor: A strong correlation was found between observed TCR beta diversity and the percentage of naive T cells measured by flow cytometry. Estimates of total diversity from one million sequenced T cells were regarded as lower bounds and underestimates. As age increased, observed TCR beta diversity per million T cells dropped in a roughly linear way, and a significant reduction was already evident by age 40. Because donor CMV infection status was unknown, age-related changes in expanded clonotypes were potentially confounded. Compared with the aged group, the long-lived group had more naive CD4+ T cells, fewer expanded clones and increased TCR diversity, suggesting age selection. Because profiling used bulk unsorted PBMCs, naive and antigen-experienced compartments could not be compared conclusively.

Counted from cysteine to phenylalanine, this CDR3 has 13 amino acids. The entry retains the CDR3 DNA only, 39 bases that are in frame from base 1. The junction shows trimming of 2 bases on V and 0 bases on J, plus 5 bases between the germline ends. The germline V gene supplies CDR1 SGHTA and CDR2 FQGNSA. Library preparation employed 5' RACE. The data were produced on an Illumina HiSeq 2500. A second 7 to 11 cycle PCR used a sample-barcoded 5' primer and a J-beta primer mix. A unique molecular identifier was introduced onto each TCR beta cDNA molecule by a template-switch 5' adaptor carrying 12 random nucleotides. Each sample yielded at least 2.5 million CDR3-containing paired-end reads. First-strand cDNA synthesis was performed from all RNA using the Mint cDNA synthesis kit, with priming by a TRBC-specific oligonucleotide. Following uracil-DNA glycosylase treatment, a first 18-cycle PCR with universal primers M1SS and BC2_uni_R was performed on all cDNA. The study's own analysis went as follows. Normalization of each sample was performed by random selection of 1 million high-quality reads, each carrying a distinct molecular identifier. Reads with shared molecular identifiers were discarded instead of being binned into consensus sequences. CDR3 identification, clonotype clustering and error correction used MiTCR with a Q25 quality threshold and the strictest error-elimination algorithm. A nonparametric unseen species model using Euler transformation provided a lower-bound estimate of total TCR beta diversity. Starting from the raw public reads, TCRdb applied fastp trimming at Q25, assembled clones with MiXCR and retained in-frame beta chains. Rows with a matching CDR3 protein are joined into one entry that keeps the most common DNA and genes. The V and J calls, along with clone size, are taken from TCRdb and not from the paper's own processing. Present in this sample are some 710,000 distinct CDR3 sequences, 35% to 50% of which were seen just once. The ten largest clonotypes hold about a sixth of the sample.

Remarks on this clonotype: Its antigen is still unknown. No clone much larger than this one lies a single base away; base qualities are absent.

The chain joins TRBV7-2 to TRBJ2-7, with no reliable assignment of the D segment. Sequenced sample: blood. The clonotype was recovered from a man older than 75 in good health. Here is the DNA: TGTGCCAGCAGCTTAATAACCTCCTACGAGCAGTACTTC. Translated, this gives CASSLITSYEQYF.